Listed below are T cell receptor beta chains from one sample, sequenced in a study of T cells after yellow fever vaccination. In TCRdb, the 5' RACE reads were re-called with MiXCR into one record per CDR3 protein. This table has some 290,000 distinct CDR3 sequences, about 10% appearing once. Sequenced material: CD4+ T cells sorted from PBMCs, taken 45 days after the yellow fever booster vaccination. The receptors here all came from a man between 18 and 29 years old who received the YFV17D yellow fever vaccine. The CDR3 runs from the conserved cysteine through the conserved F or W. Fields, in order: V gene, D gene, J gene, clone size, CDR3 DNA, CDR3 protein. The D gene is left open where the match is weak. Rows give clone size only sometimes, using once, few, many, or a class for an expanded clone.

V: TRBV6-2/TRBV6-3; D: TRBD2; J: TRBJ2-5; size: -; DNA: TGTGCCAGCAGTTACGCGGGAGCGTACCAAGAGACCCAGTACTTC; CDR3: CASSYAGAYQETQYF
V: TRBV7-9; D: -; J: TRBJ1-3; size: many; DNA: TGTGCCAGCATGGTGGGATCTGGAAACACCATATATTTT; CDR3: CASMVGSGNTIYF
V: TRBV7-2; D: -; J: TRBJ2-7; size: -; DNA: TGTGCCAGCAGCACCCGACTGGGCGAGCAGTACTTC; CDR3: CASSTRLGEQYF
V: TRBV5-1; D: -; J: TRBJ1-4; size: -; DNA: TGCGCCAGCAGCCCGCGACCAGAAACTAATGAAAAACTGTTTTTT; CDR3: CASSPRPETNEKLFF
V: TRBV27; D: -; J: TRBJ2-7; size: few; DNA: TGTGCCAGCAGTCGGACAGTAGAGTACGAGCAGTACTTC; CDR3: CASSRTVEYEQYF
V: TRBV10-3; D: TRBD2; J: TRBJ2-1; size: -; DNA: TGTGCCATCAAGAGCGGGGGGGCCGATGAGCAGTTCTTC; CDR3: CAIKSGGADEQFF
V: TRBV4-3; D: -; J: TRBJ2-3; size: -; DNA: TGCGCCAGCAGCCCCCGGGTGAGCACAGATACGCAGTATTTT; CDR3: CASSPRVSTDTQYF
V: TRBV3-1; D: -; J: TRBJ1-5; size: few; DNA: TGTGCCAGCAGCCAATTCGCCAGCAATCAGCCCCAGCATTTT; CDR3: CASSQFASNQPQHF
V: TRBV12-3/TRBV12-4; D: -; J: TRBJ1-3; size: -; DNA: TGTGCCAGCAGACCGGGACATAACTCTGGAAACACCATATATTTT; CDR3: CASRPGHNSGNTIYF
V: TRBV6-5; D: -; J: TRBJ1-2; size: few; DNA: TGTGCCAGCAGTCGAGACCGGCTTGGGTATGGCTACACCTTC; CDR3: CASSRDRLGYGYTF
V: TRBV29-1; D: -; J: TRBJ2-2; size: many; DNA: TGCAGCGTGACACCCACGTTGAACACCGGGGAGCTGTTTTTT; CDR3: CSVTPTLNTGELFF
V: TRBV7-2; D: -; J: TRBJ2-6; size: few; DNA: TGTGCCAGCAGCTTATTCGGGACTGGGGCCAACGTCCTGACTTTC; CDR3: CASSLFGTGANVLTF
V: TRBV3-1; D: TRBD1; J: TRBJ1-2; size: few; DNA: TGTGCCAGCCGACCTAACAGGGGGCTTGGCTACACCTTC; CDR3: CASRPNRGLGYTF
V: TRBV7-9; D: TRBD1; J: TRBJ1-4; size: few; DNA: TGTGCCAGCAGCACGCGACAGGGGGTGAAACTGTTTTTT; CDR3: CASSTRQGVKLFF
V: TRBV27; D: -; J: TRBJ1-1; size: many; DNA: TGTGCCAGCAACTATCTCCCCCGCGGAACTGAAGCTTTCTTT; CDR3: CASNYLPRGTEAFF
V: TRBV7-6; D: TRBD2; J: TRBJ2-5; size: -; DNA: TGTGCCAGCAGCTTATTAGCGGGGGGGCGGTCAGAGACCCAGTACTTC; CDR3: CASSLLAGGRSETQYF
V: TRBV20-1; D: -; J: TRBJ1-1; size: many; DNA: TGCAGTGCTGCCGGAGGCACTGAAGCTTTCTTT; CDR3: CSAAGGTEAFF
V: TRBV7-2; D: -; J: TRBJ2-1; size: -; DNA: TGTGCCAGCAGCCCGCGCCAGGGGAACAATGAGCAGTTCTTC; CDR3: CASSPRQGNNEQFF
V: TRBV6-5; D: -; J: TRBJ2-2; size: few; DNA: TGTGCCAGCAGGAGGGGCCCCCGGTGGACCGGGGAGCTGTTTTTT; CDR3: CASRRGPRWTGELFF
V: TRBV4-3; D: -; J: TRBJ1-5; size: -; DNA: TGCGCCAGCAGCCAATCGGGGGGAGGCAATCAGCCCCAGCATTTT; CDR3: CASSQSGGGNQPQHF
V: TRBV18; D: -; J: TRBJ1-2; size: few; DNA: TGTGCCAGCTCACCAGCGGCAGGGGACCTGGAAGGCTACACCTTC; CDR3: CASSPAAGDLEGYTF
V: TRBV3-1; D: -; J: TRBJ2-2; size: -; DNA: TGTGCCAGCAGCCAATGGGGGACCGGGGAGCTGTTTTTT; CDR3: CASSQWGTGELFF
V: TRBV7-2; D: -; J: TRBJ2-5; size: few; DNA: TGTGCCAGCAGCTTATGGGGCGGAGAAGAGACCCAGTACTTC; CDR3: CASSLWGGEETQYF
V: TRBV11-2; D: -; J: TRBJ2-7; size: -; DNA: TGTGCCAGCAGCTTACTAGGGGGGGCAACCATGGTTTACGAGCAGTACTTC; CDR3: CASSLLGGATMVYEQYF
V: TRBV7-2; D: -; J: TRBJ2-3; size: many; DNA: TGTGCCAGCGGTAAGGAGGCTACGCAGTATTTT; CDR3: CASGKEATQYF
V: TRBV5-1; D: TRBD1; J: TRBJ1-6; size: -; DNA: TGCGCCAGCAGCTTGTTAGAGACAGGGTGGAATTCACCCCTCCACTTT; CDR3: CASSLLETGWNSPLHF
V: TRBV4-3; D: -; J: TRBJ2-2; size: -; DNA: TGCGCCAGCAGATCCTTCACCGGGGAGCTGTTTTTT; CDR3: CASRSFTGELFF
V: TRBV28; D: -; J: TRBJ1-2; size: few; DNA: TGTGCCACACAGACAGGAATTGCAGGTGGCTACACCTTC; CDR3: CATQTGIAGGYTF
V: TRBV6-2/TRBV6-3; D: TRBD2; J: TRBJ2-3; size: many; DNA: TGTGCCAGCAGTTACCCCCAGACTAGCGGGGGGGCAGATACGCAGTATTTT; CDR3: CASSYPQTSGGADTQYF
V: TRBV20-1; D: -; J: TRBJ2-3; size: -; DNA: TGCAGTGCGGTCTCGGGGGGCTCGGCAGATACGCAGTATTTT; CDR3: CSAVSGGSADTQYF